This entry lists 29 T cell receptor beta chains sequenced from one sample in a study of blood T cells in healthy people across ages. Together with a sample-barcoded 5' primer, a J-beta primer mix was included in a second PCR lasting about 7 to 12 cycles. From the 5' RACE reads, TCRdb called clonotypes with MiXCR, one entry per CDR3 protein. The data contain about 640,000 distinct CDR3 sequences, around 38% of them singletons. The material sequenced was blood. The receptors were sampled from a man aged 80 or over in good health.

This clonotype was detected once. The genes are TRBV12-3 or TRBV12-4 and TRBJ2-3; 14 bases fit TRBD2. The CDR3 spans 17 residues. The J segment lost 5 bases and the V segment lost 3 bases, leaving 7 bases of the junction unmatched. The CDR3, as DNA: TGTGCCAGCAGTTTCCCCAGGACTAGCGGGGGGAAAGATACGCAGTATTTT. This sequence encodes CASSFPRTSGGKDTQYF.

As to this clonotype: A much larger clone lies a single base off, so this may be a read error. The genes are TRBV6-2 or TRBV6-3 and TRBJ2-7; D is undetermined. From germline, CDR1 is MNHEY and CDR2 SVGEGT. The CDR3 is made up of 12 amino acids. Between the trimmed V and J ends, which lost 4 bases and 0 bases, there was a span of 4 bases. This chain's CDR3 is CASSSASYEQYF. In nucleotides, the CDR3 is TGTGCCAGCAGTTCGGCCTCCTACGAGCAGTACTTC.

This chain joins TRBV7-2 and TRBJ2-1; tentative D call: TRBD1 (5 bases). V lost 1 base and J 8 bases, leaving 21 bases between the germline ends. The CDR3 consists of 17 residues. Germline loops: CDR1 SGHTA, CDR2 FQGNSA. CDR3 loop: CASSLVVGVARRHEQFF. The CDR3 DNA follows: TGTGCCAGCAGCTTAGTGGTAGGGGTGGCCCGACGCCATGAGCAGTTCTTC.

This clonotype was seen ten or more times. The rearrangement joins TRBV28 to TRBJ2-7; maybe TRBD1 (5 bases). This CDR3 has 13 amino acids. Between the trimmed V and J ends, which lost 5 bases and 7 bases, there was a span of 15 bases. Germline CDR1 is MDHEN and CDR2 is SYDVKM. CDR3 nucleotide sequence: TGTGCCAGCAGTGTAGACAGTATGAAAGAGCAGTACTTC. It codes for CASSVDSMKEQYF. Filled out from reference TRBV28 and TRBJ2-7, the complete variable domain reads DVKVTQSSRYLVKRTGEKVFLECVQDMDHENMFWYRQDPGLGLRLIYFSYDVKMKEKGDIPEGYSVSREKKERFSLILESASTNQTSMYLCASSVDSMKEQYFGPGTRLTVT.

The chain joins TRBV7-2 to TRBJ2-7; 7 nucleotides align to TRBD2. CDR1 is SGHTA and CDR2 is FQGNSA in the germline V gene. This CDR3 contains 15 residues. V shed 1 base, J shed 2 bases, and the junction held 5 bases outside the gene matches. In DNA form, the CDR3 reads TGTGCCAGCAGCTTAGAAAGCGGGGCAGCCTACGAGCAGTACTTC. It is translated as CASSLESGAAYEQYF. The full variable domain, its missing parts supplied by reference TRBV7-2 and TRBJ2-7, is GAGVSQSPSNKVTEKGKDVELRCDPISGHTALYWYRQSLGQGLEFLIYFQGNSAPDKSGLPSDRFSAERTGGSVSTLTIQRTQQEDSAVYLCASSLESGAAYEQYFGPGTRLTVT.

V and J are TRBV6-2 or TRBV6-3 and TRBJ1-6; 9 bases fit TRBD1. The CDR3 has 14 amino acids. Germline V gives CDR1 MNHEY, CDR2 SVGEGT. The V gene end was trimmed by 6 bases and the J gene end by 6 bases; junction bases not matched to a gene: 3. CDR3 region: CASSETGGNSPLHF. The CDR3 DNA follows: TGTGCCAGCAGCGAGACAGGGGGTAATTCACCCCTCCACTTT.

This clonotype was seen more than once but under ten times. This chain connects TRBV7-9 to TRBJ1-5, with TRBD1 identical over 8 bases. The CDR3 extends over 16 amino acids. V lost 5 bases, J lost 2 bases, and 8 bases stayed unmatched. CDR1 and CDR2 (germline): SEHNR, FQNEAQ (reference sequence). The CDR3 DNA reads as TGTGCCAGCAGCCAGGGGGCCGGTCGAGGCAATCAGCCCCAGCATTTT. Its protein product is CASSQGAGRGNQPQHF.

Concerning this clonotype: At one boundary the junction diverges from the germline segment, which might be a read error. The J gene is TRBJ2-3, the V gene TRBV28, with 14 bases that match TRBD2. Germline CDR1 MDHEN, CDR2 SYDVKM. This CDR3 is built from 16 residues. The CDR3 protein is CVSSSPGLAGADTQYF. In nucleotides, the CDR3 is TGTGTCAGCAGTTCGCCGGGACTAGCGGGAGCGGATACGCAGTATTTT.

This clonotype was observed a few times. The chain's CDR3 is CASSPGGRGEGYTF. CDR3 bases: TGTGCCAGCAGCCCCGGGGGGAGGGGGGAAGGCTACACCTTC. V gene TRBV7-2 combines with J gene TRBJ1-2; D is perhaps TRBD1 (6 bases). CDR3 length: 14 amino acids. V shed 5 bases and J shed 8 bases, with 18 bases lying between them. Germline CDR1 and CDR2: SGHTA and FQGNSA.

The chain is built from TRBV9 and TRBJ2-7; perhaps D is TRBD1 or TRBD2 (7 bases each). TRBJ2-5 matches the DNA end more closely, so the J call is doubtful. The CDR3 has 15 residues. Germline V gene data show CDR1 as SGDLS and CDR2 as YYNGEE. The CDR3 sequence: CASSVARQGGGTQYF. The CDR3 region has the DNA TGTGCCAGCAGCGTAGCTCGACAGGGAGGGGGGACCCAGTACTTC.

This clonotype turned up a few times. J is TRBJ2-4 and V is TRBV7-3; D is ambiguous. V was shortened by 0 bases and J by 13 bases, with 13 bases between the two germline ends. This CDR3 spans 13 amino acids. Germline CDR1 reads SGHTA; CDR2 reads FQGTGA. The CDR3 is CASSLTLKGEQYF. The CDR3 DNA follows: TGTGCCAGCAGCTTAACTCTGAAGGGTGAGCAGTACTTC.

The chain is built from TRBV9 and TRBJ2-2; no definite D call. This CDR3 has 15 residues. The V end was cut by 3 bases, the J end by 6 bases, with 15 bases between. Germline values: CDR1 SGDLS, CDR2 YYNGEE. DNA for the CDR3: TGTGCCAGCAGCGAGCGCCCCAGCTTGCCCGGGGAGCTGTTTTTT. Amino acid sequence: CASSERPSLPGELFF.

This clonotype was observed once. The chain has TRBV20-1 and TRBJ2-3, with D perhaps TRBD2 (6 bases). V was cut by 6 bases and J by 3 bases, with 22 bases left in between. The CDR3 loop spans 16 amino acids. Germline loops: CDR1 DFQATT, CDR2 SNEGSKA (reference sequence). The CDR3 reads CSAINSGLSTTDTQYF. The CDR3 nucleotides read TGCAGTGCCATAAATAGCGGTCTATCCACTACAGATACGCAGTATTTT.

This clonotype was observed a few times. The chain combines TRBV7-9 with TRBJ1-1; 8 bases agree with TRBD1. There are 16 residues in the CDR3. Germline assignment: CDR1 SEHNR and CDR2 FQNEAQ (reference sequence). The V segment lost 4 bases and the J segment 1 base; nucleotides outside the gene matches: 8. The CDR3 DNA follows: TGTGCCAGCAGCTCCCTACCAGGGACAGGGAACACTGAAGCTTTCTTT. Amino acid sequence: CASSSLPGTGNTEAFF.

The rearrangement uses TRBV29-1 and TRBJ1-1, with D perhaps TRBD1 (5 bases). The CDR3 consists of 14 residues. Looked up from germline, CDR1 is SQVTM and CDR2 is ANQGSEA. The V end lost 6 bases, the J end lost 0 bases, and 14 bases lay between the germline ends. The CDR3 sequence is CSVRQGNMNTEAFF. The CDR3 region has the DNA TGCAGCGTGCGGCAGGGTAACATGAACACTGAAGCTTTCTTT. Supplemented by reference TRBV29-1 and TRBJ1-1, the full variable domain reads SAVISQKPSRDICQRGTSLTIQCQVDSQVTMMFWYRQQPGQSLTLIATANQGSEATYESGFVIDKFPISRPNLTFSTLTVSNMSPEDSSIYLCSVRQGNMNTEAFFGQGTRLTVV.

The chain combines TRBV4-3 with TRBJ2-2; no firm D call. Germline V gene data show CDR1 as LGHNA and CDR2 as YSLEER. The V end lost 0 bases, the J end lost 8 bases, and 13 bases lay between the germline ends. This CDR3 region has 15 residues. The CDR3 DNA follows: TGCGCCAGCAGCCAAGATAGTGGGTCCGGAGGGGAGCTGTTTTTT. Translation gives CASSQDSGSGGELFF.

The chain uses TRBV20-1 and TRBJ2-3; D is ambiguous. The germline V gene encodes CDR1 DFQATT and CDR2 SNEGSKA (reference sequence). The CDR3 consists of 14 residues. Between the trimmed V and J ends, which lost 0 bases and 4 bases, there was a span of 11 bases. CDR3 protein: CSARDKGGADTQYF. CDR3 in DNA: TGCAGTGCTAGAGATAAAGGTGGGGCAGATACGCAGTATTTT.

This clonotype showed up just a few times. The chain couples TRBV7-2 to TRBJ2-7; TRBD1 matches at 10 bases. The end of the DNA fits TRBJ2-5 better, so the J call may be wrong. This CDR3 comprises 15 residues. CDR1 is SGHTA and CDR2 is FQGNSA in the germline V gene. The CDR3 DNA reads as TGTGCCAGCAGCCGCAGCCGGGACAGGGGAGAGACCCAGTACTTC. Amino acid sequence: CASSRSRDRGETQYF.

This clonotype was observed a handful of times. The rearrangement joins TRBV3-1 to TRBJ1-6; D might be TRBD1 (6 bases). CDR1 and CDR2 from the germline V gene are LGHDT and YNNKEL (reference sequence). V shed 6 bases and J shed 7 bases, with 13 bases lying between them. CDR3 length: 14 residues. CDR3 bases: TGTGCCAGCAGACGGACAGAGAGAAATTCACCCCTCCACTTT. Translating gives CASRRTERNSPLHF. Supplemented by reference TRBV3-1 and TRBJ1-6, the full variable domain reads DTAVSQTPKYLVTQMGNDKSIKCEQNLGHDTMYWYKQDSKKFLKIMFSYNNKELIINETVPNRFSPKSPDKAHLNLHINSLELGDSAVYFCASRRTERNSPLHFGNGTRLTVT.

In regard to this clonotype: A read error may be the cause here, since a much bigger clone is one base away. V is TRBV2 and J is TRBJ2-3; D is ambiguous. The germline V and J ends were trimmed by 2 bases and 3 bases, with 3 bases remaining between them. CDR3 length: 12 residues. Germline V gene data show CDR1 as SNHLY and CDR2 as FYNNEI. The CDR3 loop reads CASSERTDTQYF. CDR3 nucleotides: TGTGCCAGCAGTGAACGGACAGATACGCAGTATTTT.

This rearrangement joins TRBV12-3 or TRBV12-4 to TRBJ2-7; 12 bases match TRBD2. The CDR3 sequence is 15 residues long. V trimming: 3 bases; J trimming: 10 bases; junction bases outside the gene matches: 10. CDR3 in amino acids: CASSFLAGGREAQYF. DNA for the CDR3: TGTGCCAGCAGTTTTCTAGCGGGGGGGCGGGAGGCCCAGTACTTC.

This clonotype was recorded at least ten times. An end of the junction does not agree with germline; a read error may underlie this. The chain uses TRBV7-2 and TRBJ2-1, with D perhaps matching TRBD1 (6 bases). Germline loops: CDR1 SGHTA, CDR2 FQGNSA. This CDR3 is 14 amino acids long. The CDR3 DNA follows: TGTGCCAGCAGCTCCGGGACAATCACAAATGTGCAGTTCTTC. Amino acids: CASSSGTITNVQFF.

Of note for this clonotype: At one of its ends the junction is not consistent with the germline gene, which may arise from a read error. This chain uses TRBV7-2 with TRBJ2-5, with D maybe TRBD2 (5 bases). CDR3 length: 14 residues. Germline CDR1 and CDR2: SGHTA and FQGNSA. The CDR3 nucleotides are TGTGCCAACAGCTTACGAGCGGCTCAAGAGACCCAGTACTTC. It yields the protein CANSLRAAQETQYF.

This rearrangement joins TRBV6-4 to TRBJ2-1; TRBD2 matches 11 bases. V lost 4 bases and J lost 9; bases outside the gene matches: 5. In germline, CDR1 is MRHNA, CDR2 SNTAGT. The CDR3 extends over 14 amino acids. The DNA for the CDR3 is TGTGCCAGCAGTGCAGTAGCGGGAGGGGGTGAGCAGTTCTTC. Translating it yields CASSAVAGGGEQFF.

This clonotype was observed at least ten times. The rearrangement links TRBV5-6 to TRBJ1-2, with D possibly being TRBD1 (6 bases). V lost 0 bases, J lost 4 bases, and 10 bases lay in between. Germline CDR1 is SGHDT and CDR2 is YYEEEE. The length of the CDR3 is 14 residues. The CDR3 region is CASSLVRGAYGYTF. CDR3 DNA sequence: TGTGCCAGCAGCTTGGTCAGGGGAGCCTATGGCTACACCTTC.

This clonotype was counted many times. The chain carries TRBV6-2 or TRBV6-3 and TRBJ1-4, with a possible D match to TRBD1 (6 bases). Germline CDR1 is MNHEY and CDR2 is SVGEGT. V lost 6 bases and J lost 5, with 16 bases in between. This CDR3 is 15 amino acids long. CDR3 region: CASRYGQTKNEKLFF. The CDR3 DNA is TGTGCCAGCAGATACGGACAGACCAAAAATGAAAAACTGTTTTTT.

The chain is built from TRBV7-3 and TRBJ2-1; 7 bases fit TRBD2. The V gene's germline CDR1 is SGHTA and CDR2 FQGTGA. V shed 2 bases, J shed 7 bases, and the junction held 11 bases outside the gene matches. The CDR3 extends over 16 amino acids. CDR3 coding DNA: TGTGCCAGCAGCTTAGTGGGGGAGGGCCGGAGTAATGAGCAGTTCTTC. It translates to CASSLVGEGRSNEQFF. The complete variable domain, with remaining parts taken from reference TRBV7-3 and TRBJ2-1, reads GAGVSQTPSNKVTEKGKYVELRCDPISGHTALYWYRQSLGQGPEFLIYFQGTGAADDSGLPNDRFFAVRPEGSVSTLKIQRTERGDSAVYLCASSLVGEGRSNEQFFGPGTRLTVL.

In DNA form, the CDR3 reads TGTGCCAGCAGTGGAGGACTAGCGACAGATACGCAGTATTTT. Translating it yields CASSGGLATDTQYF. The chain links TRBV27 to TRBJ2-3, with TRBD2 matching 9 bases. V lost 5 bases, J lost 3 bases, and 3 bases stayed unmatched. The germline V gene has CDR1 MNHEY and CDR2 SMNVEV (reference sequence). This CDR3 has 14 residues.

This chain connects TRBV15 to TRBJ2-7, with D possibly being TRBD1 or TRBD2 (5 bases each). The assigned J gene may be wrong: the sequence end matches TRBJ2-5 better. The CDR3 sequence is 14 residues long. Germline lookup yields CDR1 LNHNV and CDR2 YYDKDF (reference sequence). Here the CDR3 reads CATSRPRDPLTQYF. In DNA form, the CDR3 reads TGTGCCACCAGCAGACCCCGGGACCCACTGACCCAGTACTTC.